This entry concerns a single TCR beta chain. The authors' processing: Reference gene primer amplification gave estimated nucleated cell counts. Here immunoSEQ multiplex PCR was the method, and the copy in TCRdb shows in-frame clones only, minus some. V and J calls and clone size are as listed in that table; D and trimming were resolved from the DNA. The table has under 90,000 clones, about 91% seen once; the top ten hold around 7%. This sample was taken from a study of blood T cell repertoires in COVID-19. Study in general: The United States, Italy and Spain supplied acute and convalescent COVID-19 samples.

The CDR3 spans 17 residues. The trim removed 4 bases at V and 0 bases at J, leaving 6 bases unmatched. CDR1 and CDR2 from the germline V gene are SEHNR and FQNEAQ (reference sequence). The rearrangement joins TRBV7-9 to TRBJ2-6; TRBD1 matches 7 bases. The sample was peripheral blood. The receptor was derived from a man aged 35-49 years with COVID-19, enrolled during active disease. The CDR3 is CASSYRTGVSGANVLTF. CDR3 in DNA: TGTGCCAGCAGCTACCGGACAGGAGTCTCTGGGGCCAACGTCCTGACTTTC.